This passage covers 24 T cell receptor beta chains from one sample sequenced in a study of OX40 agonist ivuxolimab in advanced cancers. Sequencing was performed with immunoSEQ multiplex PCR; in TCRdb, only in-frame clones are kept and a portion is missing. The sample lists over 55,000 clones, roughly 84% occurring once. The specimen comprised CD4+ or CD8+ T cells sorted from blood, sampled in a trial of the OX40 agonist ivuxolimab. These receptors all come from an adult with an advanced solid tumor such as melanoma, head and neck, liver or kidney cancer.

In DNA form, the CDR3 reads TGTGCCAGCTCACCACCTCAGGGGACGAACTACGAGCAGTACTTC. As protein: CASSPPQGTNYEQYF. The chain couples TRBV18 to TRBJ2-7; maybe TRBD1 (6 bases). CDR1 and CDR2 from the germline V gene are KGHSH and LQKENI. The CDR3 extends over 15 amino acids. Trimming left V 0 bases short and J 3 bases short, with 12 bases between.

The rearrangement uses TRBV11-2 and TRBJ2-3; D ambiguous. The length of the CDR3 is 12 residues. V gave up 5 bases and J gave up 5 bases, with 8 bases separating them. CDR1 and CDR2 from the germline V gene are SGHAT and FQNNGV. The CDR3 DNA reads as TGTGCCAGCAGCCTCCTAGTAGATACGCAGTATTTT. It specifies CASSLLVDTQYF.

V and J are TRBV28 and TRBJ1-4, with D uncertain. V lost 6 bases and J lost 3, with 11 bases in between. The germline V gene encodes CDR1 MDHEN and CDR2 SYDVKM. The CDR3 runs to 14 residues. The CDR3 loop is CASSLLRANEKLFF. As DNA, the CDR3 is TGTGCCAGCAGCCTTTTGAGGGCTAATGAAAAACTGTTTTTT.

A few counts support this clone. The V call is TRBV9, the J call TRBJ2-1; D is unresolved. Germline V gives CDR1 SGDLS, CDR2 YYNGEE. Trimming cost V 7 bases and J 7 bases, with 12 bases left between them. This CDR3 comprises 12 residues. CDR3 DNA sequence: TGTGCCAGCTCGACGCGGTGGAATGAGCAGTTCTTC. Translating gives CASSTRWNEQFF.

V and J are TRBV11-3 and TRBJ2-5; D possibly uses TRBD1 or TRBD2 (5 bases each). Per germline, CDR1 SGHNT and CDR2 YENEEA. The CDR3 spans 13 residues. The V end was cut by 3 bases, the J end by 1 base, with 6 bases between. The CDR3 coding sequence is TGTGCCAGCAGCTTTGGGGGCCAAGAGACCCAGTACTTC. It translates to CASSFGGQETQYF. The variable domain in full, with the rest retrieved from reference TRBV11-3 and TRBJ2-5, is EAGVVQSPRYKIIEKKQPVAFWCNPISGHNTLYWYLQNLGQGPELLIRYENEEAVDDSQLPKDRFSAERLKGVDSTLKIQPAELGDSAVYLCASSFGGQETQYFGPGTRLLVL.

The chain carries TRBV5-5 and TRBJ2-7; the match to TRBD1 covers 8 bases. The CDR3 length is 16 residues. The germline CDR1 and CDR2 sequences are SGHKS and YYEKEE (reference sequence). Trimming removed 3 bases from V and 2 bases from J; junction bases left unmatched: 10. CDR3 DNA sequence: TGTGCCAGCAGCTCGACACGACAGGGGCGACCCTACGAGCAGTACTTC. Its protein is CASSSTRQGRPYEQYF.

The chain joins TRBV14 to TRBJ1-6, with D hard to call. The CDR3 sequence is 16 residues long. V was cut by 2 bases and J by 7 bases, with 15 bases left in between. Germline values: CDR1 SGHDN, CDR2 FVKESK. The CDR3: CASSQRYGNSNSPLHF. The CDR3 region has the DNA TGTGCCAGCAGCCAACGTTACGGGAATTCCAATTCACCCCTCCACTTT.

The gene calls are TRBV18 and TRBJ1-5; D is unresolved. V shed 2 bases and J shed 11 bases, with 13 bases lying between them. The CDR3 has 13 amino acids. Germline V lookup: CDR1 KGHSH, CDR2 LQKENI. CDR3 loop: CASSPGMIETQHF. The CDR3 bases are TGTGCCAGCTCACCAGGGATGATAGAAACCCAGCATTTT.

The sample holds a few counts of this clone. The CDR3 DNA follows: TGTGCCAGCAGCCTGGAAGGGGGCTCGGGCACTGAAGCTTTCTTT. This sequence encodes CASSLEGGSGTEAFF. The rearrangement links TRBV6-4 to TRBJ1-1, with 7 bases identical to TRBD1. V lost 6 bases to trimming and J lost 4 bases; unmatched junction nucleotides: 11. The CDR3 totals 15 residues. Per germline, CDR1 MRHNA and CDR2 SNTAGT.

V is TRBV29-1 and J is TRBJ2-7, with 7 bases identical to TRBD2. From germline, CDR1 is SQVTM and CDR2 ANQGSEA. The CDR3 extends over 12 amino acids. Trimming at V came to 6 bases and at J to 3 bases, leaving 5 bases not matched to a gene. CDR3 DNA sequence: TGCAGCGTGGGGAGCGGGAACTACGAGCAGTACTTC. Encoded protein: CSVGSGNYEQYF.

This chain links TRBV5-1 with TRBJ2-7; 7 bases match TRBD2. Germline V gene sequence: CDR1 SGHRS, CDR2 YFSETQ. The CDR3 has 15 residues. The V gene end was trimmed by 4 bases and the J gene end by 0 bases; junction bases not matched to a gene: 7. The CDR3 loop reads CASSVSGTISYEQYF. Written as DNA, the CDR3 is TGCGCCAGCAGCGTATCCGGGACTATCTCCTACGAGCAGTACTTC.

The J gene is TRBJ1-5, the V gene TRBV11-2; D might be TRBD1 (6 bases). The CDR3 has 13 residues. Trimming cost V 0 bases and J 9 bases, with 9 bases left between them. CDR1 is SGHAT, CDR2 FQNNGV, per germline. CDR3 DNA: TGTGCCAGCAGCTTAGATCTGACAGGGCCCCAGCATTTT. Translating it yields CASSLDLTGPQHF.

The V and J genes are TRBV6-6 and TRBJ2-5; the match to TRBD2 covers 8 bases. CDR3 length equals 12 residues. V gave up 5 bases and J gave up 10 bases; unmatched junction bases: 6. Germline CDR1 reads MNHNY; CDR2 reads SVGAGI (reference sequence). The CDR3 is CASSRAGEGQYF. DNA of the CDR3: TGTGCCAGCAGTCGAGCGGGAGAGGGCCAGTACTTC.

The DNA of the CDR3 is TGTGCCAGCAGCCAATGGCAGGGGGATTCACCCCTCCACTTT. The encoded protein is CASSQWQGDSPLHF. V usage is TRBV14 and J usage is TRBJ1-6; the match to TRBD1 covers 7 bases. This CDR3 has 14 amino acids. CDR1 is SGHDN, CDR2 FVKESK, per germline. The trim removed 2 bases at V and 8 bases at J, leaving 3 bases unmatched.

V and J are TRBV19 and TRBJ2-7; 8 positions agree with TRBD2. Per the germline V gene, CDR1 is LNHDA and CDR2 is SQIVND (reference sequence). The trim removed 5 bases at V and 6 bases at J, leaving 12 bases unmatched. The CDR3 runs to 15 residues. The CDR3 nucleotides read TGTGCCAGTAGTCCCACTAGCGGAGGACGGGGCGAGCAGTACTTC. This gives the protein CASSPTSGGRGEQYF.

The CDR3 loop is CASSDEVDTQYF. CDR3 coding DNA: TGTGCCAGCAGTGATGAGGTAGATACGCAGTATTTT. V is TRBV2 and J is TRBJ2-3; D gene ambiguous. The V and J ends lost 3 bases and 5 bases respectively, with 6 bases between them. Looked up from germline, CDR1 is SNHLY and CDR2 is FYNNEI. This CDR3 has 12 amino acids.

The chain employs TRBV5-1 and TRBJ1-1, with 7 nucleotides matching TRBD1. In germline, CDR1 is SGHRS, CDR2 YFSETQ. This CDR3 spans 14 amino acids. J lost 0 bases, V lost 4 bases, and 3 bases had no gene match. The CDR3 DNA is TGCGCCAGCAGCCCACAGGGGATGAACACTGAAGCTTTCTTT. This codes for CASSPQGMNTEAFF.

This clone came up once. The chain is built from TRBV5-1 and TRBJ2-1; the D is unclear. The germline gives CDR1 SGHRS, CDR2 YFSETQ. V dropped 0 bases and J dropped 7 bases, with 14 bases sitting between them. The CDR3 is 15 amino acids. The chain's CDR3 is CASSLEVGSSNEQFF. The CDR3 DNA is TGCGCCAGCAGCTTGGAGGTGGGGTCTTCGAATGAGCAGTTCTTC.

This clone was recorded a few times. The chain recombines TRBV5-1 with TRBJ1-2, with D perhaps matching TRBD1 (6 bases). Trimming took 5 bases from V and 4 from J, leaving 15 bases between them. This CDR3 has 14 residues. Germline values: CDR1 SGHRS, CDR2 YFSETQ. CDR3 sequence: CASSFGQSIYGYTF. The CDR3 DNA is TGCGCCAGCAGTTTCGGACAGAGCATCTATGGCTACACCTTC.

The chain joins TRBV6-4 to TRBJ2-1, with 7 positions matching TRBD2. Trimming cost V 2 bases and J 4 bases; bases outside gene matches: 8. Germline V gives CDR1 MRHNA, CDR2 SNTAGT. The CDR3 totals 16 residues. The DNA for the CDR3 is TGTGCCAGCAGTGACGTTAGCGGGCGAGGTTACAATGAGCAGTTCTTC. Translating gives CASSDVSGRGYNEQFF.

This clone came up a few times. CDR3 protein: CASSPPERNTEAFF. CDR3 nucleotide sequence: TGTGCCAGCTCACCACCGGAAAGGAACACTGAAGCTTTCTTT. This chain joins TRBV18 and TRBJ1-1; D is undetermined. The V end was cut by 0 bases, the J end by 1 base, with 6 bases between. The CDR3 covers 14 residues. Germline-derived CDR1 and CDR2 are KGHSH and LQKENI. Filled out from reference TRBV18 and TRBJ1-1, the complete variable domain reads NAGVMQNPRHLVRRRGQEARLRCSPMKGHSHVYWYRQLPEEGLKFMVYLQKENIIDESGMPKERFSAEFPKEGPSILRIQQVVRGDSAAYFCASSPPERNTEAFFGQGTRLTVV.

This rearrangement joins TRBV19 to TRBJ2-3; a possible D gene is TRBD2 (6 bases). V shed 7 bases and J shed 1 base, with 9 bases lying between them. CDR1 is LNHDA, CDR2 SQIVND, per germline (reference sequence). The CDR3 is 13 amino acids. The CDR3 DNA reads as TGTGCCAGTATTGCTAGCGGCACAGATACGCAGTATTTT. This encodes CASIASGTDTQYF.

The rearrangement uses TRBV7-8 and TRBJ2-5, with TRBD2 matching 12 bases. V shed 6 bases and J 5 bases; nucleotides not matched to a gene: 16. This CDR3 contains 18 residues. The germline CDR1 and CDR2 sequences are SGHVS and FQNEAQ. DNA of the CDR3: TGTGCCAGCAGGGCTCGGACTAGCGGGGCCGCCGGGGGGGAGACCCAGTACTTC. Amino acid sequence: CASRARTSGAAGGETQYF. The whole variable domain, remainder taken from reference TRBV7-8 and TRBJ2-5, is GAGVSQSPRYKVAKRGQDVALRCDPISGHVSLFWYQQALGQGPEFLTYFQNEAQLDKSGLPSDRFFAERPEGSVSTLKIQRTQQEDSAVYLCASRARTSGAAGGETQYFGPGTRLLVL.

V usage is TRBV4-2 and J usage is TRBJ2-3; D gene unclear. CDR3 length: 13 residues. Germline CDR1 and CDR2: LGHNA and YNFKEQ. V lost 2 bases and J lost 0, with 3 bases in between. The CDR3 nucleotides are TGTGCCAGCAGCCAACCTAGCACAGATACGCAGTATTTT. Its protein is CASSQPSTDTQYF.